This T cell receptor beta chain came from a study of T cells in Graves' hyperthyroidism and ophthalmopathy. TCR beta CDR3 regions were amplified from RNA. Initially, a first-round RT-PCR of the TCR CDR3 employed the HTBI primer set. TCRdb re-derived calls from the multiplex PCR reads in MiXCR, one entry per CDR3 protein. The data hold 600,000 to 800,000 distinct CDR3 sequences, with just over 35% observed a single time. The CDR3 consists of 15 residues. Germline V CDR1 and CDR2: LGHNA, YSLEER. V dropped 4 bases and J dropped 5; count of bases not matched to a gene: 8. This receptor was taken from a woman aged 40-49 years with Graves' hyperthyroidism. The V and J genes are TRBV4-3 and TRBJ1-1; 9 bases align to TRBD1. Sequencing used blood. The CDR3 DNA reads TGCGCCAGCAGCCCCGGACAGGGGTGGGGGACTGAAGCTTTCTTT. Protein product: CASSPGQGWGTEAFF.